This T cell receptor (beta chain) was observed in a study of cytomegalovirus exposure and HLA in healthy donors. Study background: T cells numbering around 190 million yielded around 120 million unique TCR beta sequences in an earlier analysis. Study-wide points: In an earlier analysis, about 87% or about 30%: the productive usage of most TCR beta V segments. When the data were analyzed later, several of the most significant clusters appeared to be linked to common viral pathogens.

The CDR3 consists of 14 residues. V lost 10 bases and J 0 bases, leaving 14 bases between the germline ends. Germline V gives CDR1 SGDLS, CDR2 YYNGEE. In the PCR, 60 Vbeta and 13 Jbeta primers were used. The table came from immunoSEQ multiplex PCR; TCRdb's copy has only in-frame clones and leaves some out. The sample has around 200,000 clones, 80% to 90% seen once. As concerns this clone: What it recognizes is unknown.

V gene TRBV9 combines with J gene TRBJ1-5; TRBD1 is a possible D gene (6 bases). This clonotype was obtained from a girl aged 2 to 10 in good health and CMV-seropositive. Sequenced sample: PBMCs. CDR3 in DNA: TGTGCCGGGGGGGCCAGGCCTAGCAATCAGCCCCAGCATTTT. It encodes CAGGARPSNQPQHF. The full variable domain, its missing parts supplied by reference TRBV9 and TRBJ1-5, is DSGVTQTPKHLITATGQRVTLRCSPRSGDLSVYWYQQSLDQGLQFLIQYYNGEERAKGNILERFSAQQFPDLHSELNLSSLELGDSALYFCAGGARPSNQPQHFGDGTRLSIL.